This passage covers 17 T cell receptor beta chains from one sample sequenced in a study of shared clonotypes between healthy human individuals. Naive CD8 cells were CD45RO-negative, positively selected for CCR7, excluding terminally differentiated effector memory CD45RA+ cells. Data came from immunoSEQ multiplex PCR; TCRdb stores just in-frame clones and leaves some out. The sample holds some 2,000,000 clones, just under 95% seen once. Specimen: naive CD8+ T cells sorted from blood. The receptors here all came from a man between 18 and 35 years old in good health.

Concerning this clone: Other DNA sequences within the sample encode an identical CDR3. The J gene is TRBJ2-7, the V gene TRBV7-9; D is perhaps TRBD2 (5 bases). The V gene lost 5 bases and the J gene lost 7 bases, with 9 bases spanning the gap. Per the germline V gene, CDR1 is SEHNR and CDR2 is FQNEAQ (reference sequence). This CDR3 spans 11 amino acids. The chain's CDR3 is CASSRTDEQYF. CDR3 sequence (DNA): TGTGCCAGCAGCAGGACTGATGAGCAGTACTTC. The full variable domain, completed using reference TRBV7-9 and TRBJ2-7, is DTGVSQNPRHKITKRGQNVTFRCDPISEHNRLYWYRQTLGQGPEFLTYFQNEAQLEKSRLLSDRFSAERPKGSFSTLEIQRTEQGDSAMYLCASSRTDEQYFGPGTRLTVT.

V and J are TRBV28 and TRBJ2-6; D is unresolved. CDR3 length equals 16 residues. V lost 3 bases and J lost 0, with 9 bases in between. Germline CDR1 is MDHEN and CDR2 is SYDVKM. The CDR3 loop reads CASSFWADSGANVLTF. The CDR3 coding sequence is TGTGCCAGCAGTTTCTGGGCAGACTCTGGGGCCAACGTCCTGACTTTC.

The chain employs TRBV11-1 and TRBJ2-5, with D perhaps TRBD2 (5 bases). This CDR3 comprises 14 residues. Germline V gene data show CDR1 as SGHAT and CDR2 as FQDESV (reference sequence). V lost 2 bases and J 7 bases, leaving 14 bases between the germline ends. The CDR3 bases are TGTGCCAGCAGCTTACTGGGTACCGAGGGGACCCAGTACTTC. This encodes CASSLLGTEGTQYF.

This clone has only one observation. The V gene is TRBV4-3, the J gene TRBJ2-2; no definite D call. Trimming removed 2 bases from V and 3 bases from J, with 4 bases in between. The CDR3 runs 13 residues. In germline, CDR1 is LGHNA, CDR2 YSLEER. The CDR3 loop is CASSQIHTGELFF. The CDR3 DNA sequence: TGCGCCAGCAGCCAAATACACACCGGGGAGCTGTTTTTT.

The V and J genes are TRBV4-1 and TRBJ2-7, with a tentative D call TRBD2 (6 bases). This CDR3 is 15 amino acids long. From germline, CDR1 is MGHRA and CDR2 YSYEKL. V was pared by 0 bases and J by 3 bases, with 12 bases between. This CDR3 reads CASSQEGGAYYEQYF. DNA for the CDR3: TGCGCCAGCAGCCAAGAGGGCGGGGCCTACTACGAGCAGTACTTC.

About this clone: One junction end disagrees with the germline gene, perhaps due to a read error. V usage is TRBV7-7 and J usage is TRBJ2-3, with a tentative D call TRBD1 (5 bases). The V gene's germline CDR1 is SSHAT and CDR2 FNYEAQ (reference sequence). The CDR3 contains 14 residues. CDR3: CASSLRVGTDTQYF. In DNA form, the CDR3 reads TGTGCTAGCAGCCTCAGGGTGGGCACAGATACGCAGTATTTT.

A remark on this clone: The sample carries other DNA sequences with the same CDR3. The chain joins TRBV4-1 to TRBJ1-3; no clear D. CDR1 is MGHRA and CDR2 is YSYEKL in the germline V gene. Trimming pared 0 bases from V and 0 bases from J, leaving 6 bases between. The CDR3 is 15 residues long. CDR3 bases: TGCGCCAGCAGCCAAGATGGGGACTCTGGAAACACCATATATTTT. Its translation is CASSQDGDSGNTIYF.

The J gene is TRBJ2-3, the V gene TRBV9; TRBD1 matches 7 bases. In germline, CDR1 is SGDLS, CDR2 YYNGEE. The CDR3 length is 15 residues. J was trimmed by 2 bases and V by 2 bases; bases with no gene match: 5. The CDR3 DNA reads as TGTGCCAGCAGCGTGGACACAGGGGACACAGATACGCAGTATTTT. This codes for CASSVDTGDTDTQYF.

The chain joins TRBV10-3 to TRBJ2-3; possibly TRBD1 for D (6 bases). CDR3 length: 15 residues. With 2 bases removed from V and 0 bases from J, the gap between germline ends came to 9 bases. Germline values: CDR1 ENHRY, CDR2 SYGVKD. The CDR3 region is CAISEGQGSTDTQYF. CDR3 DNA sequence: TGTGCCATCAGTGAGGGGCAGGGGAGCACAGATACGCAGTATTTT.

V gene TRBV2 combines with J gene TRBJ1-6; 8 bases match TRBD1. Germline assignment: CDR1 SNHLY and CDR2 FYNNEI. Trimming at V came to 5 bases and at J to 8 bases, leaving 8 bases not matched to a gene. The CDR3 is 15 amino acids. CDR3 residues: CASSHVGQGDSPLHF. CDR3 nucleotide sequence: TGTGCCAGCAGTCACGTCGGACAGGGCGATTCACCCCTCCACTTT.

The CDR3 reads CASSTGTENIQYF. Written as DNA, the CDR3 is TGTGCCAGCAGCACCGGGACTGAAAACATTCAGTACTTC. The chain has TRBV9 and TRBJ2-4; possibly TRBD2 for D (6 bases). V was shortened by 4 bases and J by 5 bases, with 10 bases between the two germline ends. Germline V lookup: CDR1 SGDLS, CDR2 YYNGEE. The CDR3 runs 13 residues.

This clone occurred once. The CDR3: CASSTLTPGDFYNSPLHF. In DNA, the CDR3 is TGTGCCAGCAGCACATTGACCCCAGGGGACTTCTATAATTCACCCCTCCACTTT. V usage is TRBV7-9 and J usage is TRBJ1-6; D is perhaps TRBD1 (6 bases). The CDR3 length is 18 residues. The V end was cut by 5 bases, the J end by 3 bases, with 20 bases between. The V gene's germline CDR1 is SEHNR and CDR2 FQNEAQ (reference sequence).

This chain links TRBV30 with TRBJ2-5, with D possibly being TRBD2 (5 bases). Trimming stripped 4 bases from V and 0 bases from J, with 12 bases between. The CDR3 has 14 amino acids. Germline V gene sequence: CDR1 GTSNPN, CDR2 SVGIG (reference sequence). The CDR3 nucleotides are TGTGCCTGGATGGGAGAAGGTGACCAAGAGACCCAGTACTTC. Translation: CAWMGEGDQETQYF.

Note on this clone: This specimen includes other DNA sequences encoding the same CDR3. The chain couples TRBV7-6 to TRBJ2-7; D is undetermined. V gave up 5 bases and J gave up 0 bases, with 8 bases separating them. Looked up from germline, CDR1 is SGHVS and CDR2 is FNYEAQ. This CDR3 is 13 amino acids long. CDR3 DNA: TGTGCCAGCAGCCCCCAGAGCTCCTACGAGCAGTACTTC. It translates to CASSPQSSYEQYF.

The DNA for the CDR3 is TGCAGCGTACTAAAATTGGACACCGGGGAGCTGTTTTTT. This gives the protein CSVLKLDTGELFF. This chain uses TRBV29-1 with TRBJ2-2; unclear D gene. The CDR3 extends over 13 amino acids. Germline CDR1 and CDR2: SQVTM and ANQGSEA. V was trimmed by 6 bases and J by 3 bases, leaving 11 bases between them.

The genes are TRBV19 and TRBJ2-7; a weak D match, TRBD1 (6 bases). V shed 5 bases and J shed 3 bases, with 17 bases lying between them. CDR3 length equals 15 residues. Germline V CDR1 and CDR2: LNHDA, SQIVND (reference sequence). The CDR3 sequence: CASSANTGHLYEQYF. The CDR3 nucleotides read TGTGCCAGTAGTGCGAACACGGGACACCTCTACGAGCAGTACTTC. The whole variable domain, filled in from reference TRBV19 and TRBJ2-7, reads DGGITQSPKYLFRKEGQNVTLSCEQNLNHDAMYWYRQDPGQGLRLIYYSQIVNDFQKGDIAEGYSVSREKKESFPLTVTSAQKNPTAFYLCASSANTGHLYEQYFGPGTRLTVT.

V is TRBV2 and J is TRBJ2-7; maybe TRBD1 (5 bases). The germline V gene has CDR1 SNHLY and CDR2 FYNNEI. Trimming removed 2 bases at V and 6 bases at J, with 11 bases between. The CDR3 covers 13 residues. The CDR3 region is CASSEPDIIEQYF. The CDR3 bases are TGTGCCAGCAGTGAACCGGACATCATCGAGCAGTACTTC.